This T cell receptor (beta chain) emerged from a study of blood T cell repertoires in COVID-19. The overall study: Donors in the United States, Italy and Spain gave samples during acute or convalescent COVID-19.

This CDR3 spans 15 amino acids. The V gene lost 2 bases and the J gene lost 9 bases, with 17 bases spanning the gap. CDR1 SGHAT and CDR2 FQNNGV come from the germline V gene. TCRdb's table, derived via immunoSEQ multiplex PCR, lists solely in-frame clones and lacks some. The repertoire holds some 400,000 clones, with approximately 80% as singletons. This clone showed up just a few times. The source is a human donor with acute or convalescent COVID-19. The donor label of this sample is uncertain. The rearrangement links TRBV11-2 to TRBJ2-1; tentatively, D is TRBD1 (6 bases). Input material: peripheral blood. CDR3 loop: CASSLSTQGLVEQFF. The DNA for the CDR3 is TGTGCCAGCAGCTTATCTACACAGGGTCTTGTTGAGCAGTTCTTC.